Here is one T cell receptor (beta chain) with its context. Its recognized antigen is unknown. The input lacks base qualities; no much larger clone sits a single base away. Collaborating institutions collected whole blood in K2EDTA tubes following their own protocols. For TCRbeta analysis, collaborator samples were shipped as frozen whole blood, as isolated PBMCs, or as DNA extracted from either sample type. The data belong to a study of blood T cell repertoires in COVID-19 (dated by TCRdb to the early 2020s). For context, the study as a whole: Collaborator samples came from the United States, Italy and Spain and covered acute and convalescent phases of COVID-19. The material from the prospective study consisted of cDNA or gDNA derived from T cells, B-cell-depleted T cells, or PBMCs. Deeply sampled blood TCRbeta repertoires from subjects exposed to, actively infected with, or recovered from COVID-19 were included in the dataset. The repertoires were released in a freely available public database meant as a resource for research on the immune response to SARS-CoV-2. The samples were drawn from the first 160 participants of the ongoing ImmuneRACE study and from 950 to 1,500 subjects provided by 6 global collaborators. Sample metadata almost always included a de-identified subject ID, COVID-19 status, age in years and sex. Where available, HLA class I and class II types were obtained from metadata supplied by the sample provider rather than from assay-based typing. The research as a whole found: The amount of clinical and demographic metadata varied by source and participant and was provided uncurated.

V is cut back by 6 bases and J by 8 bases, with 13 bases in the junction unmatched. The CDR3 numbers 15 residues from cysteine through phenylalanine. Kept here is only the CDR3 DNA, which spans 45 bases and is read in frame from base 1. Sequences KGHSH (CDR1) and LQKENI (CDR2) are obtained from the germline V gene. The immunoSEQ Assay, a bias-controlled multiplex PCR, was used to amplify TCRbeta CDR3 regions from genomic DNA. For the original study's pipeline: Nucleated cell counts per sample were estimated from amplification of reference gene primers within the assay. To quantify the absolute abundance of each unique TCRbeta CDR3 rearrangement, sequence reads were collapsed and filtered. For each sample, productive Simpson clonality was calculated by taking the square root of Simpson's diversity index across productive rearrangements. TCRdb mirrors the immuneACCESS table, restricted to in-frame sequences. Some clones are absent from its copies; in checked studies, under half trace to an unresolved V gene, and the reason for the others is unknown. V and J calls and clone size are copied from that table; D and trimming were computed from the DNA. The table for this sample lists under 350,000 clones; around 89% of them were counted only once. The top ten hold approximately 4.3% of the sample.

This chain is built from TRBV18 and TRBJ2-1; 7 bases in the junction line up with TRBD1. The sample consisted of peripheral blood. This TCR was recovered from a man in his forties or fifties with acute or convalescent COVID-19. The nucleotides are TGTGCCAGCTCGAACGACAGGGTAGGTAACGATGAGCAGTTCTTC. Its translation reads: CASSNDRVGNDEQFF.